This TCR beta chain was sequenced for a study of T cell responses to AZD1222 COVID-19 vaccine. This CDR3 has 12 amino acids. Germline CDR1 LNHDA, CDR2 SQIVND (reference sequence). With 4 bases removed from V and 7 bases from J, the gap between germline ends came to 10 bases. Repertoires were generated with immunoSEQ multiplex PCR, while TCRdb's copy carries only in-frame clones and drops some. The sample includes roughly 70,000 clones, 75% to 90% seen only once; the top ten take roughly 22%. The chain recombines TRBV19 with TRBJ1-2; possibly TRBD1 for D (5 bases). The receptor comes from an adult in good health. Sequenced here: peripheral blood, sampled on day 0 of AZD1222 vaccination. The CDR3: CASSTQGFGYTF. CDR3 nucleotides: TGTGCCAGTAGTACCCAGGGTTTTGGCTACACCTTC. Combining the CDR3 with reference TRBV19 and TRBJ1-2 gives the whole variable domain DGGITQSPKYLFRKEGQNVTLSCEQNLNHDAMYWYRQDPGQGLRLIYYSQIVNDFQKGDIAEGYSVSREKKESFPLTVTSAQKNPTAFYLCASSTQGFGYTFGSGTRLTVV.